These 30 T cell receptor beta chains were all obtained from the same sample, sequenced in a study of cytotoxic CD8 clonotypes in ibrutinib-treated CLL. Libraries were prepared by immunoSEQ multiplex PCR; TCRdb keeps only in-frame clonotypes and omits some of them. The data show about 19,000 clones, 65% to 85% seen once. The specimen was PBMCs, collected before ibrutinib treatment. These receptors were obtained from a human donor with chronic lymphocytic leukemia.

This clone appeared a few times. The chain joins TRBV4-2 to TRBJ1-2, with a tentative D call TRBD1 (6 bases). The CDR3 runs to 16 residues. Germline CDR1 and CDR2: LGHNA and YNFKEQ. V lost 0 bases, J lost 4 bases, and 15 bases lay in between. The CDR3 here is CASSQDTPDRTYGYTF. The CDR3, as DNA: TGTGCCAGCAGCCAAGATACCCCGGACAGAACCTATGGCTACACCTTC.

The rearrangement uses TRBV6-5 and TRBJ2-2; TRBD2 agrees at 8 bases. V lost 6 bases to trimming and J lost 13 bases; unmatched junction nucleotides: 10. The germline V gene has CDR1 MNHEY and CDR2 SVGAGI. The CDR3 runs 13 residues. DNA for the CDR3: TGTGCCAGCAGCCCCGGGGGGGCGACGGGGCTGTTTTTT. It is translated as CASSPGGATGLFF.

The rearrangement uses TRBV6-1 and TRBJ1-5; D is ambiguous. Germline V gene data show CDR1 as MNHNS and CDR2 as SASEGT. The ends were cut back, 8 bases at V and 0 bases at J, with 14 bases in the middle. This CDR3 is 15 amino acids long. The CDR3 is CASGSPSNSNQPQHF. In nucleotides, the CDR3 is TGTGCCAGCGGTTCACCCTCCAATAGCAATCAGCCCCAGCATTTT.

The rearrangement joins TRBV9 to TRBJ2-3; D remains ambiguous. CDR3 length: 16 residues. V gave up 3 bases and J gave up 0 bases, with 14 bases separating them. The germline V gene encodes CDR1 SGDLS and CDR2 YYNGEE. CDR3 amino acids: CASSESPGASTDTQYF. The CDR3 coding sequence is TGTGCCAGCAGCGAGAGCCCGGGCGCTAGCACAGATACGCAGTATTTT.

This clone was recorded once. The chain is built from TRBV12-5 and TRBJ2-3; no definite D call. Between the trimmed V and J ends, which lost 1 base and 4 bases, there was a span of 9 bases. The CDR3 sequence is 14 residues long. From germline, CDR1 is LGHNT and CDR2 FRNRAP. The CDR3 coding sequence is TGTGCTAGTGGTTTGGCCCTTGGTCCAGATACGCAGTATTTT. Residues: CASGLALGPDTQYF.

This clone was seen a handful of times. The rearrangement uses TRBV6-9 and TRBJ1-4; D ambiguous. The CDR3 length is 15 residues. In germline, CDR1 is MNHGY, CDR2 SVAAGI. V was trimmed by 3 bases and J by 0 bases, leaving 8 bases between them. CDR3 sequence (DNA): TGTGCCAGCAGTTACTCGGCTTCAACTAATGAAAAACTGTTTTTT. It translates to CASSYSASTNEKLFF.

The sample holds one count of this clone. The CDR3: CASSLVGTRQETQYF. The CDR3 bases are TGTGCCAGCAGTTTAGTAGGGACTAGACAAGAGACCCAGTACTTC. The chain links TRBV28 to TRBJ2-5; the match to TRBD2 covers 8 bases. J lost 2 bases, V lost 2 bases, and 4 bases had no gene match. This CDR3 is built from 15 residues. Germline values: CDR1 MDHEN, CDR2 SYDVKM.

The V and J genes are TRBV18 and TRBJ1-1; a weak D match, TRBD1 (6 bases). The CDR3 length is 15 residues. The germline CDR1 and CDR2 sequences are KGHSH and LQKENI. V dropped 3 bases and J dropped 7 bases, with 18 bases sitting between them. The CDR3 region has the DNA TGTGCCAGCTCACCTTTGGGGGGCGCGATTCTTGAAGCTTTCTTT. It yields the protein CASSPLGGAILEAFF.

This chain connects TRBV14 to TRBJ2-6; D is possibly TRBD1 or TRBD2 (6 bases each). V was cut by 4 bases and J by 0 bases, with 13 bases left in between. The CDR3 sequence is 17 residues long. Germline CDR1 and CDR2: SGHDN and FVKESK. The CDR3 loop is CASSRGGLASGANVLTF. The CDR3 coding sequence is TGTGCCAGCAGCCGAGGGGGACTGGCCTCTGGGGCCAACGTCCTGACTTTC.

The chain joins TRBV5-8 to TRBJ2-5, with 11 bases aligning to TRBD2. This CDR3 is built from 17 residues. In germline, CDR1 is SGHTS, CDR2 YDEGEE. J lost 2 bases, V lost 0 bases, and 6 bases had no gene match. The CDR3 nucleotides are TGTGCCAGCAGCTTGGGGGCCACTAGCGGGAGACAAGAGACCCAGTACTTC. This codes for CASSLGATSGRQETQYF. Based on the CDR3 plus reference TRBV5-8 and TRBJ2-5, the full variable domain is EAGVTQSPTHLIKTRGQQATLRCSPISGHTSVYWYQQALGLGLQFLLWYDEGEERNRGNFPPRFSGRQFPNYSSELNVNALELEDSALYLCASSLGATSGRQETQYFGPGTRLLVL.

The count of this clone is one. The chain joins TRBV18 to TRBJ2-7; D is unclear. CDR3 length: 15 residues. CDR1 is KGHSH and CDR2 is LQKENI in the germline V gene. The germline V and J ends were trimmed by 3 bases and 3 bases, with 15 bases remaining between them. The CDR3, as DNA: TGTGCCAGCTCACCGGGGAACACAGTAAACTACGAGCAGTACTTC. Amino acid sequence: CASSPGNTVNYEQYF.

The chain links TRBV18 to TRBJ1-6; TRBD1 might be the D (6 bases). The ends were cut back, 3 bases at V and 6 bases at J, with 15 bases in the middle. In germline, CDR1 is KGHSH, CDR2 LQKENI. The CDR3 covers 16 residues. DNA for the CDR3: TGTGCCAGCTCACCGCCCAATGGACAGATTAATTCACCCCTCCACTTT. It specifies CASSPPNGQINSPLHF.

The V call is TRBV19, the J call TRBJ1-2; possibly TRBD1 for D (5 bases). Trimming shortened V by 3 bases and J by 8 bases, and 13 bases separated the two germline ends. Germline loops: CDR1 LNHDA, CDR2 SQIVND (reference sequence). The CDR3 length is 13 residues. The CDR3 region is CASSMVPEGGYTF. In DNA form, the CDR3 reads TGTGCCAGTAGTATGGTGCCAGAGGGGGGCTACACCTTC. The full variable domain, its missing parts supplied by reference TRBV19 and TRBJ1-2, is DGGITQSPKYLFRKEGQNVTLSCEQNLNHDAMYWYRQDPGQGLRLIYYSQIVNDFQKGDIAEGYSVSREKKESFPLTVTSAQKNPTAFYLCASSMVPEGGYTFGSGTRLTVV.

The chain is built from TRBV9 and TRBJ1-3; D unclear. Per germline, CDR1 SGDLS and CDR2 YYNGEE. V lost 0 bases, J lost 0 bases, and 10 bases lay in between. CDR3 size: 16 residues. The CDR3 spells CASSVEGGHSGNTIYF. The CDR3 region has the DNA TGTGCCAGCAGCGTAGAGGGCGGCCACTCTGGAAACACCATATATTTT.

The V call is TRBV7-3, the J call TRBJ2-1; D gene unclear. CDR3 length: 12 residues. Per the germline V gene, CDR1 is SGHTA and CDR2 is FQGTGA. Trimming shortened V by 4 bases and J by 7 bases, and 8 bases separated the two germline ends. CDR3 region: CASSYQDNEQFF. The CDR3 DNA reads TGTGCCAGCAGCTACCAGGATAATGAGCAGTTCTTC.

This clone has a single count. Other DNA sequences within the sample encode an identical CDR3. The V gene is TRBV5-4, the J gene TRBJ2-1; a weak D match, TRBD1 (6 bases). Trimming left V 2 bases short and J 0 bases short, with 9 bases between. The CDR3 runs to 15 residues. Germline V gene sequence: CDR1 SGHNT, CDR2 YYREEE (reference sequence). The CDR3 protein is CASSLGGSSYNEQFF. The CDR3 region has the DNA TGTGCCAGCAGCTTAGGGGGTAGCTCCTACAATGAGCAGTTCTTC.

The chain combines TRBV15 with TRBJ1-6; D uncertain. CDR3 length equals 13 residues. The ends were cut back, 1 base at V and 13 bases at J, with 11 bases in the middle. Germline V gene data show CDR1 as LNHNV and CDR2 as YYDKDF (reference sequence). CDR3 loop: CATSRAERGPLHF. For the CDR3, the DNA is TGTGCCACCAGCAGAGCTGAAAGAGGTCCCCTCCACTTT.

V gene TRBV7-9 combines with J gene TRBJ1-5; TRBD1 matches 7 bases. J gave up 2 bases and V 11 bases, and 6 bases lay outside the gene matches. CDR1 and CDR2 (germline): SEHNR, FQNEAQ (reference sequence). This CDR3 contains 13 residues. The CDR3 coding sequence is TGTGCCGTCCAGGGGGACGGCAATCAGCCCCAGCATTTT. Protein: CAVQGDGNQPQHF.

In DNA, the CDR3 is TGCGCCAGCAGCTTGGAGGGGGGCAAAACTGAAGCTTTCTTT. Amino acid sequence: CASSLEGGKTEAFF. The chain links TRBV5-1 to TRBJ1-1; D perhaps matches TRBD1 (6 bases). The CDR3 spans 14 residues. V gave up 0 bases and J gave up 5 bases, with 11 bases separating them. Germline-derived CDR1 and CDR2 are SGHRS and YFSETQ.

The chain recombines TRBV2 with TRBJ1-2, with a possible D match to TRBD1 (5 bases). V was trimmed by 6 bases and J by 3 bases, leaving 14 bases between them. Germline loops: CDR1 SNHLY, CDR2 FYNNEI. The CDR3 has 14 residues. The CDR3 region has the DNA TGTGCCAGCAGGGGGGACTACCCCCACTATGGCTACACCTTC. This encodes CASRGDYPHYGYTF.

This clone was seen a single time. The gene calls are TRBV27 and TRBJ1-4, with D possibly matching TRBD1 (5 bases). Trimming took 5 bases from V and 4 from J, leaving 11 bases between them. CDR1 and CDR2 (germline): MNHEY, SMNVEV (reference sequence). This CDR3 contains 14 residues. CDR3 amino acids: CASSPVGVNEKLFF. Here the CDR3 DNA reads TGTGCCAGCAGTCCAGTGGGGGTTAATGAAAAACTGTTTTTT.

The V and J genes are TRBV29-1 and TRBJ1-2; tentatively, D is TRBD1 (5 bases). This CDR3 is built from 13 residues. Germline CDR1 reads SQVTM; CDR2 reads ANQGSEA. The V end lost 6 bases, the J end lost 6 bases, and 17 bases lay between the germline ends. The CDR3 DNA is TGCAGCGTGCGGGGAGGGCAGGGCGATGGCTACACCTTC. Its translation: CSVRGGQGDGYTF.

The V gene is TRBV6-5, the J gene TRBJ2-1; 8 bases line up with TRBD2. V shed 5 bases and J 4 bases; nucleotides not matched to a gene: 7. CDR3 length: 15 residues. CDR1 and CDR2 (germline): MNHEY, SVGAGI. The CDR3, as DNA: TGTGCCAGCAGTCCCCAGCGGGGGAGATACAATGAGCAGTTCTTC. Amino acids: CASSPQRGRYNEQFF.

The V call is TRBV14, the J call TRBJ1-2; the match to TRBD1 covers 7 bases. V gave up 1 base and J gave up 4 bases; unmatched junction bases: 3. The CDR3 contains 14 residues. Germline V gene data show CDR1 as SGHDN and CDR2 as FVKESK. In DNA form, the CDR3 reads TGTGCCAGCAGCCAAGGAGGGGGCATCTATGGCTACACCTTC. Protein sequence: CASSQGGGIYGYTF.

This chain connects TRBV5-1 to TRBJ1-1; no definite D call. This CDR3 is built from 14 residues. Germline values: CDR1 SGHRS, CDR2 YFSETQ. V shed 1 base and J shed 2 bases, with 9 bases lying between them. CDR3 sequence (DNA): TGCGCCAGCAGCTTGTTTGGGGTTAACACTGAAGCTTTCTTT. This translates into CASSLFGVNTEAFF.

In DNA form, the CDR3 reads TGTGCCAGCTCACCTTACACCCAGTTTAATGGCACCTTC. This gives the protein CASSPYTQFNGTF. The genes are TRBV18 and TRBJ1-2; D is unclear. Trimming shortened V by 3 bases and J by 13 bases, and 18 bases separated the two germline ends. The CDR3 runs 13 residues. CDR1 is KGHSH, CDR2 LQKENI, per germline.

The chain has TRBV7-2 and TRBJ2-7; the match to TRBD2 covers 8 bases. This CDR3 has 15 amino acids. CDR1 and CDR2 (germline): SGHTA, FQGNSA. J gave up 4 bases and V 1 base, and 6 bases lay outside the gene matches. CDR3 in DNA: TGTGCCAGCAGCTTAGTGGCGGGGGGTTCGTACGAGCAGTACTTC. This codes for CASSLVAGGSYEQYF. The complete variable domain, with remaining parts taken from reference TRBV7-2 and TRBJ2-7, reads GAGVSQSPSNKVTEKGKDVELRCDPISGHTALYWYRQSLGQGLEFLIYFQGNSAPDKSGLPSDRFSAERTGGSVSTLTIQRTQQEDSAVYLCASSLVAGGSYEQYFGPGTRLTVT.

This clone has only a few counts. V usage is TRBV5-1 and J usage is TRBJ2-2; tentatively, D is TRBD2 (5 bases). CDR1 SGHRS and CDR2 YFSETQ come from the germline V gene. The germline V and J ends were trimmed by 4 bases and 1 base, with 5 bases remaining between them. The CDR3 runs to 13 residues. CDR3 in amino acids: CASSEGNTGELFF. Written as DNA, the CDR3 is TGCGCCAGCAGCGAGGGGAACACCGGGGAGCTGTTTTTT.

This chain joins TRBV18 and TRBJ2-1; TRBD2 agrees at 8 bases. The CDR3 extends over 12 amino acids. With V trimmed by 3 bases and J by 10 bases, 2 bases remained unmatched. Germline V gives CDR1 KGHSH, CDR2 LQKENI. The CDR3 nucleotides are TGTGCCAGCTCACCCCGGGGGGGGGAGCAGTTCTTC. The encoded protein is CASSPRGGEQFF.

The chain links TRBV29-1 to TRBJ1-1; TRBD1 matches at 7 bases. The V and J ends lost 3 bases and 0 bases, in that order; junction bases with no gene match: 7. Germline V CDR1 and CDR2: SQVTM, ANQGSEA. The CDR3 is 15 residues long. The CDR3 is CSVDSGGGMNTEAFF. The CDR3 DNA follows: TGCAGCGTTGACTCTGGAGGGGGCATGAACACTGAAGCTTTCTTT.